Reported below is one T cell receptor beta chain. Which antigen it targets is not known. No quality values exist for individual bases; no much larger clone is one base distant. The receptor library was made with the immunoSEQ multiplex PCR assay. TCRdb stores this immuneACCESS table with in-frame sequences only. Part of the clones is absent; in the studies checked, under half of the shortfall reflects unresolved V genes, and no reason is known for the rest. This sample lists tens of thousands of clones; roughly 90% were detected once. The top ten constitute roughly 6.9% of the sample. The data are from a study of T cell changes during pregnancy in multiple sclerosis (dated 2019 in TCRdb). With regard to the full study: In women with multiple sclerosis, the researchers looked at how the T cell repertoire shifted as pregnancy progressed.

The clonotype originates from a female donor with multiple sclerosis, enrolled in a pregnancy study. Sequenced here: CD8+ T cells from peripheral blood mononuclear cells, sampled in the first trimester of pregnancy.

The nucleotides read TGTGCCAGCAGCTCCGGGACTAGCGGGAGTAATGAGCAGTTCTTC. This is translated as CASSSGTSGSNEQFF. In this chain, TRBV11-2 is recombined with TRBJ2-1, with 14 central nucleotides matching TRBD2. V is pruned by 4 bases and J by 7 bases, leaving 3 bases of the junction without a gene match. The CDR3 spans 15 residues, from the cysteine through the phenylalanine. The only DNA kept is the CDR3, 45 bases in frame from the first base. From the germline V gene, CDR1 is SGHAT and CDR2 is FQNNGV.